The clone carrying this TCR beta chain was seen a few times. This sample stems from a study of T cells in Graves' hyperthyroidism and ophthalmopathy. Amplification yielded TCR beta CDR3 regions, with RNA transcripts as the source. First-round RT-PCR targeting the TCR CDR3 was performed with the HTBI primer set. In TCRdb, the multiplex PCR reads were re-called with MiXCR into one record per CDR3 protein. The sample records some 380,000 distinct CDR3 sequences, approximately 13% being singletons. Sequencing was done on a sample of blood. The origin of this receptor is a man aged 25-45 years with Graves' hyperthyroidism that later progressed to Graves' ophthalmopathy.

This CDR3 is CASSSEGLTYEQYF. The CDR3 coding sequence is TGCGCCAGCAGCTCGGAGGGACTGACCTACGAGCAGTACTTC. This chain connects TRBV5-1 to TRBJ2-7; the D gene is possibly TRBD2 (6 bases). The V end lost 3 bases, the J end lost 2 bases, and 12 bases lay between the germline ends. This CDR3 is built from 14 residues. The germline V gene has CDR1 SGHRS and CDR2 YFSETQ.